The source of this TCR beta chain is a study of cytomegalovirus exposure and HLA in healthy donors. Study-level findings and limits: Later, an analysis showed that TCR beta chains associated with HLA were more clonally expanded than others that were equally common. TCR beta V- and J-gene trimming, according to a later analysis, was linked to a missense DCLRE1C variant.

Of note for this clone: Its cognate antigen is unknown.

This PCR relied on a set of 60 Vbeta primers and 13 Jbeta primers. TCRdb's copy holds only in-frame clones and misses some; the assay was immunoSEQ multiplex PCR. The sample shows under 200,000 clones, 81% of them seen only once. The TCR was taken from a man in his forties or fifties in good health and CMV-seropositive. The specimen sequenced was PBMCs.

This chain's CDR3 is CASSRIAGATDTQYF. The CDR3 DNA is TGTGCCAGCAGCCGTATAGCGGGAGCAACAGATACGCAGTATTTT. The chain has TRBV5-6 and TRBJ2-3; 9 nucleotides match TRBD2. The CDR3 runs to 15 residues. J was trimmed by 3 bases and V by 4 bases; bases with no gene match: 6. Germline CDR1 and CDR2: SGHDT and YYEEEE.